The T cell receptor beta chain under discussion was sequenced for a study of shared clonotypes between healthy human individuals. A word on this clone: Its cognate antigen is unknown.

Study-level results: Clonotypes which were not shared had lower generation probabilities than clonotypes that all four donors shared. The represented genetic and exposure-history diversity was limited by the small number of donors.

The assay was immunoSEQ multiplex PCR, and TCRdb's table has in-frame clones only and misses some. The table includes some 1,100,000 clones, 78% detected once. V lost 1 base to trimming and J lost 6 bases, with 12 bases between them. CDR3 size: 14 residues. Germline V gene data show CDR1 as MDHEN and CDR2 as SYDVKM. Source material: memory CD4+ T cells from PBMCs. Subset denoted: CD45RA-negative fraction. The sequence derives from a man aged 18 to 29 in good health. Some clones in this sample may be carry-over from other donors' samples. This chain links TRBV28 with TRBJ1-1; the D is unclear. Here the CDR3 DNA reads TGTGCCAGCAGTTTATTTCGCCCCGCGGCTGAAGCTTTCTTT. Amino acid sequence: CASSLFRPAAEAFF.